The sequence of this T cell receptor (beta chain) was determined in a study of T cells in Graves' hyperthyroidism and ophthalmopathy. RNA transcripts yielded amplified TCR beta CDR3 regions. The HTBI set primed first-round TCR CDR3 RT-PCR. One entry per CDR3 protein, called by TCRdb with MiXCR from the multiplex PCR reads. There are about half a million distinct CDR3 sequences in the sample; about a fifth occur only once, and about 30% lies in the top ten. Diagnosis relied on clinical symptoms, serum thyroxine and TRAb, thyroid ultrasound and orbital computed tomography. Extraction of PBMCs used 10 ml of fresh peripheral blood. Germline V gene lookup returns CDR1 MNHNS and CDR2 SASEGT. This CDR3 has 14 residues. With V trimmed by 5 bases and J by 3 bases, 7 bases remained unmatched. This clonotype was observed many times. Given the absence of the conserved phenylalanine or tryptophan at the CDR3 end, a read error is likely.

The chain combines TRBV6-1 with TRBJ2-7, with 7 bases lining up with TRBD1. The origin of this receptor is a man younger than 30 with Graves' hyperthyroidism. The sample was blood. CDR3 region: CASSTRDRVYEQYL. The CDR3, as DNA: TGTGCCAGCAGTACCAGGGACAGAGTCTACGAGCAGTACCTC.